This T cell receptor (beta chain) is from a study of blood T cell repertoires in COVID-19. Study as a whole: Samples representing acute and convalescent COVID-19 were sourced from the United States, Italy and Spain.

Produced via immunoSEQ multiplex PCR; TCRdb's table is partial and in-frame only. The sample gives tens of thousands of clones, around 84% of which show up once; roughly 3.2% is in the top ten. Germline CDR1 reads WNHNN; CDR2 reads SYGVQD (reference sequence). CDR3 length: 16 amino acids. Between the trimmed V and J ends, which lost 3 bases and 4 bases, there was a span of 18 bases. This clonotype originated in a man in his fifties with active COVID-19. The sample comprised peripheral blood. The chain couples TRBV10-1 to TRBJ1-2, with D maybe TRBD1 (6 bases). The chain's CDR3 is CASSEHGGQFIYGYTF. DNA of the CDR3: TGCGCCAGCAGTGAACATGGCGGACAGTTCATCTATGGCTACACCTTC.